One and the same sample provided the 23 T cell receptor beta chains below, sequenced in a study of blood T cell repertoires in COVID-19. Only in-frame clones appear in the TCRdb table, and some are missing; sequencing was by immunoSEQ multiplex PCR. The sample records about 280,000 clones, just under 90% being singletons. The sample consisted of peripheral blood. The receptors come from a woman in her twenties or thirties with COVID-19, enrolled during active disease.

This clone appeared a single time. The chain employs TRBV19 and TRBJ1-2; TRBD1 matches at 10 bases. This CDR3 contains 14 residues. Trimming removed 6 bases from V and 4 bases from J; junction bases left unmatched: 5. In germline, CDR1 is LNHDA, CDR2 SQIVND (reference sequence). The CDR3, as DNA: TGTGCCAGTAGCCCGGGACAGGGGAGCTATGGCTACACCTTC. Its translation is CASSPGQGSYGYTF.

The chain has TRBV5-1 and TRBJ2-3; 10 bases map to TRBD2. The CDR3 has 19 residues. Germline V CDR1 and CDR2: SGHRS, YFSETQ. V dropped 4 bases and J dropped 0; count of bases not matched to a gene: 14. CDR3 sequence reads: CASSGQRGGRGFSTDTQYF. The CDR3 bases are TGCGCCAGCAGCGGACAGCGGGGGGGTCGAGGGTTTAGCACAGATACGCAGTATTTT.

V is TRBV29-1 and J is TRBJ2-1, with D unresolved. Germline lookup yields CDR1 SQVTM and CDR2 ANQGSEA. This CDR3 spans 13 amino acids. The germline V and J ends were trimmed by 0 bases and 3 bases, with 6 bases remaining between them. CDR3 residues: CSVEEHDYNEQFF. DNA for the CDR3: TGCAGCGTTGAAGAACACGACTACAATGAGCAGTTCTTC.

The chain uses TRBV3-1 (or the pseudogene TRBV3-2) and TRBJ2-7; the D gene is possibly TRBD2 (6 bases). This CDR3 region has 11 residues. V was trimmed by 4 bases and J by 6 bases, leaving 7 bases between them. Germline CDR1 and CDR2: LGHDT and YNNKEL (reference sequence). The DNA of the CDR3 is TGTGCCAGCAGCCCCGGGGGCGAGCAGTACTTC. Translation gives CASSPGGEQYF.

This clone was counted a few times. The chain couples TRBV28 to TRBJ1-5; 9 nucleotides line up with TRBD1. This CDR3 is built from 15 residues. V was clipped by 5 bases and J by 4 bases; unmatched bases: 6. Per germline, CDR1 MDHEN and CDR2 SYDVKM. Here the CDR3 DNA reads TGTGCCAGCAGTGCCTCCGGGACAGGGAATCAGCCCCAGCATTTT. Translating gives CASSASGTGNQPQHF.

The chain links TRBV28 to TRBJ2-7; TRBD1 agrees at 7 bases. The CDR3 has 15 amino acids. CDR1 and CDR2 (germline): MDHEN, SYDVKM. The V segment lost 5 bases and the J segment 0 bases; nucleotides outside the gene matches: 7. The CDR3 nucleotides read TGTGCCAGCAGTATGAGGGGGCTCGCCTCCTACGAGCAGTACTTC. Its protein is CASSMRGLASYEQYF.

The chain has TRBV6-6 and TRBJ1-2; 7 positions match TRBD1. V was pared by 5 bases and J by 4 bases, with 16 bases of the junction left unmatched. CDR1 is MNHNY, CDR2 SVGAGI, per germline (reference sequence). This CDR3 comprises 17 residues. CDR3 sequence (DNA): TGTGCCAGCAGTCAATTGACAGGGTTTTTGCAGGGCTATGGCTACACCTTC. It is translated as CASSQLTGFLQGYGYTF.

This clone was counted at least ten times. This chain joins TRBV19 and TRBJ1-2; 8 positions agree with TRBD1. The CDR3 covers 15 residues. The V gene's germline CDR1 is LNHDA and CDR2 SQIVND (reference sequence). V gave up 3 bases and J gave up 2 bases; unmatched junction bases: 5. CDR3 in amino acids: CASSITNRGNYGYTF. For the CDR3, the DNA is TGTGCCAGTAGTATCACGAACAGGGGGAACTATGGCTACACCTTC.

This clone has a single count. The rearrangement links TRBV6-5 to TRBJ1-2; TRBD1 might be the D (5 bases). Trimming shortened V by 0 bases and J by 8 bases, and 10 bases separated the two germline ends. CDR3 length: 13 residues. Germline values: CDR1 MNHEY, CDR2 SVGAGI. The DNA for the CDR3 is TGTGCCAGCAGTTACTCGGTGGGGCGAGGCTACACCTTC. Residues: CASSYSVGRGYTF.

The chain has TRBV15 and TRBJ1-1; D is possibly TRBD1 (6 bases). The germline CDR1 and CDR2 sequences are LNHNV and YYDKDF (reference sequence). The CDR3 contains 13 residues. V lost 6 bases and J lost 6, with 14 bases in between. For the CDR3, the DNA is TGTGCCACCAGGTTGGTGGGGGGGCCTGAAGCTTTCTTT. Its protein product is CATRLVGGPEAFF.

In this sample, this clone turned up once. V and J are TRBV28 and TRBJ2-7; 9 nucleotides line up with TRBD2. There are 15 residues in the CDR3. V lost 6 bases to trimming and J lost 4 bases; unmatched junction nucleotides: 10. Germline CDR1 reads MDHEN; CDR2 reads SYDVKM. In nucleotides, the CDR3 is TGTGCCAGCAGCGGGGCCAGCGGGGGGACTTACGAGCAGTACTTC. Translating it yields CASSGASGGTYEQYF.

The V call is TRBV18, the J call TRBJ2-7, with D unclear. The ends were cut back, 5 bases at V and 9 bases at J, with 17 bases in the middle. This CDR3 is built from 13 residues. Germline CDR1 reads KGHSH; CDR2 reads LQKENI. The DNA of the CDR3 is TGTGCCAGCTCATCTTCAGGCCTTACCTCGCAGTACTTC. Translation gives CASSSSGLTSQYF. The full variable domain, completed using reference TRBV18 and TRBJ2-7, is NAGVMQNPRHLVRRRGQEARLRCSPMKGHSHVYWYRQLPEEGLKFMVYLQKENIIDESGMPKERFSAEFPKEGPSILRIQQVVRGDSAAYFCASSSSGLTSQYFGPGTRLTVT.

This chain uses TRBV3-1 (or the pseudogene TRBV3-2) with TRBJ2-5, with a possible D match to TRBD2 (6 bases). The V end was cut by 1 base, the J end by 7 bases, with 10 bases between. Germline V lookup: CDR1 LGHDT, CDR2 YNNKEL (reference sequence). The CDR3 runs to 13 residues. CDR3 sequence reads: CASSQGRDRTQYF. CDR3 bases: TGTGCCAGCAGCCAAGGGCGGGATCGGACCCAGTACTTC.

V gene TRBV10-2 combines with J gene TRBJ2-5; 8 nucleotides match TRBD2. The germline V gene has CDR1 WSHSY and CDR2 SAAADI. CDR3 length: 15 residues. The ends lost 7 bases at V and 4 bases at J; junction bases unmatched: 11. CDR3 region: CASTPGGGRGETQYF. CDR3 nucleotide sequence: TGCGCCAGCACCCCGGGCGGGGGGCGCGGAGAGACCCAGTACTTC.

In its sample, this clone was seen a few times. This CDR3 reads CSAVWRGEAFF. DNA for the CDR3: TGCAGCGCTGTGTGGAGGGGTGAAGCTTTCTTT. The V call is TRBV29-1, the J call TRBJ1-1; tentative D call: TRBD1 (5 bases). CDR1 and CDR2 from the germline V gene are SQVTM and ANQGSEA. V was shortened by 7 bases and J by 7 bases, with 13 bases between the two germline ends. The CDR3 has 11 amino acids. The entire variable domain, with the rest obtained from reference TRBV29-1 and TRBJ1-1, is as follows: SAVISQKPSRDICQRGTSLTIQCQVDSQVTMMFWYRQQPGQSLTLIATANQGSEATYESGFVIDKFPISRPNLTFSTLTVSNMSPEDSSIYLCSAVWRGEAFFGQGTRLTVV.

The chain employs TRBV2 and TRBJ1-5; D may be TRBD1 (5 bases). With 2 bases removed from V and 5 bases from J, the gap between germline ends came to 16 bases. CDR3 length equals 16 residues. Germline V gene lookup returns CDR1 SNHLY and CDR2 FYNNEI. This CDR3 reads CASSERSRVFYQPQHF. The CDR3 region has the DNA TGTGCCAGCAGTGAACGGTCCAGGGTTTTTTATCAGCCCCAGCATTTT.

The CDR3 loop reads CASSLGGLNTEAFF. The DNA for the CDR3 is TGTGCCAGCAGTTTGGGGGGATTGAACACTGAAGCTTTCTTT. This chain links TRBV27 with TRBJ1-1, with TRBD1 as a possible D gene (5 bases). The V end was cut by 3 bases, the J end by 0 bases, with 8 bases between. This CDR3 has 14 residues. CDR1 MNHEY and CDR2 SMNVEV come from the germline V gene (reference sequence).

This clone was seen once. V gene TRBV4-1 combines with J gene TRBJ1-1; 7 bases line up with TRBD1. The CDR3 contains 16 residues. Trimming at V came to 0 bases and at J to 3 bases, leaving 7 bases not matched to a gene. From germline, CDR1 is MGHRA and CDR2 YSYEKL. The CDR3 is CASSQEGDSLYTEAFF. For the CDR3, the DNA is TGCGCCAGCAGCCAAGAAGGGGACAGCTTGTACACTGAAGCTTTCTTT.

This chain uses TRBV27 with TRBJ2-2; no firm D call. Germline assignment: CDR1 MNHEY and CDR2 SMNVEV (reference sequence). V was clipped by 2 bases and J by 3 bases, with 10 bases between them. This CDR3 contains 15 residues. The CDR3 DNA follows: TGTGCCAGCAGTTTACAGTTCGGAGACACCGGGGAGCTGTTTTTT. Its translation is CASSLQFGDTGELFF.

The chain combines TRBV3-1 (or the pseudogene TRBV3-2) with TRBJ2-7; D not certain. CDR3 length: 14 amino acids. V lost 1 base to trimming and J lost 5 bases, with 12 bases between them. Germline V CDR1 and CDR2: LGHDT, YNNKEL (reference sequence). The CDR3 DNA reads TGTGCCAGCAGCCAAGGGGCAAAGTCCCACGAGCAGTACTTC. Translating it yields CASSQGAKSHEQYF.

This rearrangement joins TRBV9 to TRBJ1-1; TRBD1 matches at 7 bases. CDR1 and CDR2 from the germline V gene are SGDLS and YYNGEE. The CDR3 loop spans 15 amino acids. After removal of 4 bases from V and 1 base from J, the junction contained 7 bases not matched to a gene. CDR3 loop: CASSLLQGTNTEAFF. DNA of the CDR3: TGTGCCAGCAGCCTACTACAGGGGACGAACACTGAAGCTTTCTTT. The entire variable domain, with the rest obtained from reference TRBV9 and TRBJ1-1, is as follows: DSGVTQTPKHLITATGQRVTLRCSPRSGDLSVYWYQQSLDQGLQFLIQYYNGEERAKGNILERFSAQQFPDLHSELNLSSLELGDSALYFCASSLLQGTNTEAFFGQGTRLTVV.

V is TRBV4-1 and J is TRBJ1-1; no reliable D call. The CDR3 has 14 amino acids. Germline V lookup: CDR1 MGHRA, CDR2 YSYEKL. Trimming shortened V by 3 bases and J by 0 bases, and 8 bases separated the two germline ends. The CDR3 DNA follows: TGCGCCAGCAGCCAGCGTTCGGTGAACACTGAAGCTTTCTTT. Protein: CASSQRSVNTEAFF.

V and J are TRBV27 and TRBJ1-1, with TRBD1 identical over 8 bases. The CDR3 spans 16 residues. Germline V gives CDR1 MNHEY, CDR2 SMNVEV (reference sequence). V lost 5 bases to trimming and J lost 0 bases; unmatched junction nucleotides: 8. The CDR3 spells CASSQGTGGMNTEAFF. CDR3 DNA: TGTGCCAGCAGTCAAGGGACAGGTGGCATGAACACTGAAGCTTTCTTT.